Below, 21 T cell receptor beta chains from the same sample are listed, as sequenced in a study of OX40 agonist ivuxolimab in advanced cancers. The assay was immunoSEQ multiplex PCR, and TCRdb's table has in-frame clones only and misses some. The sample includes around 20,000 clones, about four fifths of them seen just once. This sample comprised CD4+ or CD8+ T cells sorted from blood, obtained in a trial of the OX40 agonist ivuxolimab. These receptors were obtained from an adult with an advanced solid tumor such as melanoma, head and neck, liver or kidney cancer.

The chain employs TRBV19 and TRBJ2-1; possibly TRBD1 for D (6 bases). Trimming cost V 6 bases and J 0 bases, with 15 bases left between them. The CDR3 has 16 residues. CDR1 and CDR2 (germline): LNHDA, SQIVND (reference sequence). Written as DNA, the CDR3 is TGTGCCAGTAGCGAAATTCCAGGGGACTCCTACAATGAGCAGTTCTTC. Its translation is CASSEIPGDSYNEQFF.

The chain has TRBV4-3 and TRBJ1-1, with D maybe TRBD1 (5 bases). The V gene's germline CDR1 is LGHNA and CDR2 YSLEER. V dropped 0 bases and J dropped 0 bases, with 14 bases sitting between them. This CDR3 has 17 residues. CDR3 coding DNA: TGCGCCAGCAGCCAAGATGGTTATGGGGCTCTGAACACTGAAGCTTTCTTT. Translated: CASSQDGYGALNTEAFF.

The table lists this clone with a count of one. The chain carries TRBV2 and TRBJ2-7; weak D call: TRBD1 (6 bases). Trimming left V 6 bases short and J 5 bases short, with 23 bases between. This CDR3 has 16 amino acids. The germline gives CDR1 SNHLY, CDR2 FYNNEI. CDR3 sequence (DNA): TGTGCCAGCAGGTCAAACCCACAGGGAACACAAAACGAGCAGTACTTC. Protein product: CASRSNPQGTQNEQYF.

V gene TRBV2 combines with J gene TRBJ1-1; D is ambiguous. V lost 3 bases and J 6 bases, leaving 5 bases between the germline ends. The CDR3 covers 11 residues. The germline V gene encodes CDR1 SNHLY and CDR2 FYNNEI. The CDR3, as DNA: TGTGCCAGCAGTGACGCTTCTGAAGCTTTCTTT. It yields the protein CASSDASEAFF.

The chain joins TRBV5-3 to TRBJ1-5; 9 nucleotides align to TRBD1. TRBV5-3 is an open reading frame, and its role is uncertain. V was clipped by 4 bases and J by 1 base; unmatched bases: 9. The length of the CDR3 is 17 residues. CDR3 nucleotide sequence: TGTGCCAGAAGCACCCACAGGGGGCTGAGGAGCAATCAGCCCCAGCATTTT. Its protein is CARSTHRGLRSNQPQHF.

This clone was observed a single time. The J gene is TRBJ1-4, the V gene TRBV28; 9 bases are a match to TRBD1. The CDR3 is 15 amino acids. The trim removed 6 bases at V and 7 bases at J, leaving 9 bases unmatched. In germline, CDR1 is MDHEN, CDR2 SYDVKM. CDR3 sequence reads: CASSRLGQGPEKLFF. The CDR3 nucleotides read TGTGCCAGCAGCCGGTTGGGACAGGGTCCTGAAAAACTGTTTTTT.

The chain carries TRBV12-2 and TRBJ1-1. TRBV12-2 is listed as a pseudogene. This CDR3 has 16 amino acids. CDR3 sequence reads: CASRLNVGGKNTEAFF. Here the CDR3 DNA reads TGTGCAAGTCGCTTAAATGTCGGGGGGAAAAACACTGAAGCTTTCTTT.

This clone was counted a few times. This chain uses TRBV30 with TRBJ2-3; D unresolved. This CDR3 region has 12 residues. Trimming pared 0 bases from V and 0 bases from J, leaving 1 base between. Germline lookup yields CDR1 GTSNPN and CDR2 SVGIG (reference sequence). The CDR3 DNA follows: TGTGCCTGGAGTGTCAGCACAGATACGCAGTATTTT. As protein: CAWSVSTDTQYF.

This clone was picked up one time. In DNA form, the CDR3 reads TGTGCCAGCAGAAACATGCCCGGGACAGGGAGGAATGGCTACACCTTC. This encodes CASRNMPGTGRNGYTF. This sequence joins TRBV28 and TRBJ1-2; 9 nucleotides agree with TRBD1. Trimming removed 6 bases from V and 6 bases from J; junction bases left unmatched: 14. CDR3 length: 16 amino acids. Germline-derived CDR1 and CDR2 are MDHEN and SYDVKM.

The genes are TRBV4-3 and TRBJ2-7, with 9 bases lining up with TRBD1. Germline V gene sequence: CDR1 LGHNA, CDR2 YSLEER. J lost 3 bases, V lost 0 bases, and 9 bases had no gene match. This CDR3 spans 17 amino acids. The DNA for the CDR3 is TGCGCCAGCAGCCAAGATCACTCCGGGACAGGGTACTACGAGCAGTACTTC. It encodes CASSQDHSGTGYYEQYF.

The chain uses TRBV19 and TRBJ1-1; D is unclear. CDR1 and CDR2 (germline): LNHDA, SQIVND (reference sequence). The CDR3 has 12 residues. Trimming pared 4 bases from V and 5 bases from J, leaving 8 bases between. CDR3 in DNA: TGTGCCAGTAGTAGGGGTAGAACTGAAGCTTTCTTT. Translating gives CASSRGRTEAFF.

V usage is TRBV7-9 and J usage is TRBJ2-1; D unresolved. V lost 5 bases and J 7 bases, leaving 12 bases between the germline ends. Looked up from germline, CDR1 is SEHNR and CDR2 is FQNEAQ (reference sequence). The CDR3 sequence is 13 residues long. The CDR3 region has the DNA TGTGCCAGCAGCCAAGACCCAACTAATGAGCAGTTCTTC. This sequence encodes CASSQDPTNEQFF. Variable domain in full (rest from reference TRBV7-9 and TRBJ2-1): DTGVSQNPRHKITKRGQNVTFRCDPISEHNRLYWYRQTLGQGPEFLTYFQNEAQLEKSRLLSDRFSAERPKGSFSTLEIQRTEQGDSAMYLCASSQDPTNEQFFGPGTRLTVL.

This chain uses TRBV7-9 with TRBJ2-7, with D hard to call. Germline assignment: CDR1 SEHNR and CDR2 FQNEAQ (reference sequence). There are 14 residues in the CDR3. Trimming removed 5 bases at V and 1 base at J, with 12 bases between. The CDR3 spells CASSHGPRSYEQYF. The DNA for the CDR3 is TGTGCCAGCAGCCACGGGCCGAGGTCCTACGAGCAGTACTTC.

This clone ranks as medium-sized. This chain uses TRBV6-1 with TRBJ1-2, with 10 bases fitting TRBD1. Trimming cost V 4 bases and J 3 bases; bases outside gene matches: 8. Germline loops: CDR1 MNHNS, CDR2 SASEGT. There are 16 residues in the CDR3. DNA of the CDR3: TGTGCCAGCAGTGGCTCGTGGACAGGGGGATACTATGGCTACACCTTC. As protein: CASSGSWTGGYYGYTF.

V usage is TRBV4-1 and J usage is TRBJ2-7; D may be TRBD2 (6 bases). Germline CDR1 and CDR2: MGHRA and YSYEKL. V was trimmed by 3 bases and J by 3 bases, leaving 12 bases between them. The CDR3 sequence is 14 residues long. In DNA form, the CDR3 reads TGCGCCAGCAGCCACCCCGGGACTCTCTACGAGCAGTACTTC. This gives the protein CASSHPGTLYEQYF.

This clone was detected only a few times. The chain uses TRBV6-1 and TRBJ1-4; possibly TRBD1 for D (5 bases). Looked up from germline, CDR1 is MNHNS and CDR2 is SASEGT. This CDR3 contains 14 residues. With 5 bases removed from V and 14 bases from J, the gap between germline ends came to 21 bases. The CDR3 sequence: CASSYFGAGKGLFF. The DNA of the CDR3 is TGTGCCAGCAGTTATTTCGGGGCAGGAAAGGGGCTGTTTTTT.

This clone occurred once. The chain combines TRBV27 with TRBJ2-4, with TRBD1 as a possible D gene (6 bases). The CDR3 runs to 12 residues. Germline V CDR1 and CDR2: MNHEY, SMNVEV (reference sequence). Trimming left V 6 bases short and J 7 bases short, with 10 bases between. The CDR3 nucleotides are TGTGCCAGCAGAGGGGGACGGAACATTCAGTACTTC. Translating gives CASRGGRNIQYF.

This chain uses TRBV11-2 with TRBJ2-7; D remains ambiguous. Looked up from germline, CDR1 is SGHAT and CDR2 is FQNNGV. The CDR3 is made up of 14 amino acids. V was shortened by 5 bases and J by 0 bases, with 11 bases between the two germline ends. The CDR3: CASSPLAGSYEQYF. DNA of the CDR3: TGTGCCAGCAGCCCCCTGGCAGGCTCCTACGAGCAGTACTTC.

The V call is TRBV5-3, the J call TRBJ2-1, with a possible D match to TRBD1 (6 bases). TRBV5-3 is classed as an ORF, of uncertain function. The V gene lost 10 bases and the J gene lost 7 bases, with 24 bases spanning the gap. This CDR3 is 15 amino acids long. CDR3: CARLSPRGMRNEQFF. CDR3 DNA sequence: TGTGCCCGCCTCTCCCCCAGGGGAATGAGGAATGAGCAGTTCTTC.

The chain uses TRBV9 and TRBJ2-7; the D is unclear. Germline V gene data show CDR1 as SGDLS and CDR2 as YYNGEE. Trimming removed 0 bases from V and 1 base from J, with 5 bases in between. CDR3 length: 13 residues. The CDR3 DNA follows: TGTGCCAGCAGCGTAGGGATGTCCTACGAGCAGTACTTC. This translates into CASSVGMSYEQYF.

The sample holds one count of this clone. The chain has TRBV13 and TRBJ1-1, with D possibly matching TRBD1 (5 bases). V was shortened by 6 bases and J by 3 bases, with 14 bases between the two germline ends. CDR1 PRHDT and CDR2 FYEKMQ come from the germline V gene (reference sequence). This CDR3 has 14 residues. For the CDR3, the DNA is TGTGCCAGCAGTGACAGTCCCCGGGACACTGAAGCTTTCTTT. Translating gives CASSDSPRDTEAFF.